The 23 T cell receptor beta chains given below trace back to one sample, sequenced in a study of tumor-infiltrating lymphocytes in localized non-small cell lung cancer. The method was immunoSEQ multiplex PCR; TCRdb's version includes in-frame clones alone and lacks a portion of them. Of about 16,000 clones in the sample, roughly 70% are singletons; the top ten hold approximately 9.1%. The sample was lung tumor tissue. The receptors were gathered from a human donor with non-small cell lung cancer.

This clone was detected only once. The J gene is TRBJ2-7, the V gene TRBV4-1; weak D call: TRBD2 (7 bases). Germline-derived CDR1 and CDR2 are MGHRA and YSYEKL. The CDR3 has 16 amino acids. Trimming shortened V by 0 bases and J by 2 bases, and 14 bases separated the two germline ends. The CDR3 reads CASSQESGTQPYEQYF. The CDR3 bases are TGCGCCAGCAGCCAAGAGAGCGGGACACAACCCTACGAGCAGTACTTC.

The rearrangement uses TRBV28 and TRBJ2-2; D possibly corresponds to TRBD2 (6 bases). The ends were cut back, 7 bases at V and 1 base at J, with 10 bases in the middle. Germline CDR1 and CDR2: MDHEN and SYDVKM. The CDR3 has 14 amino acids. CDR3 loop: CASNGGLNTGELFF. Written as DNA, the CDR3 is TGTGCCAGCAATGGGGGACTGAACACCGGGGAGCTGTTTTTT.

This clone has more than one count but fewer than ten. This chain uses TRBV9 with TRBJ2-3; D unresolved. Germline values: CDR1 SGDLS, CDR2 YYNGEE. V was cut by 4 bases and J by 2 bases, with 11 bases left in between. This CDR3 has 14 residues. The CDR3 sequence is CASSLQVLTDTQYF. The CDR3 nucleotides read TGTGCCAGCAGCCTACAAGTACTCACAGATACGCAGTATTTT.

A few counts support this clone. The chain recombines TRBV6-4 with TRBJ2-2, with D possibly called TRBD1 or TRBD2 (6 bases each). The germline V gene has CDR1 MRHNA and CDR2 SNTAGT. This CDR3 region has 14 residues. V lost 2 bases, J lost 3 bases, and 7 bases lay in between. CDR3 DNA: TGTGCCAGCAGTGACAGGGGGGACACCGGGGAGCTGTTTTTT. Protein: CASSDRGDTGELFF.

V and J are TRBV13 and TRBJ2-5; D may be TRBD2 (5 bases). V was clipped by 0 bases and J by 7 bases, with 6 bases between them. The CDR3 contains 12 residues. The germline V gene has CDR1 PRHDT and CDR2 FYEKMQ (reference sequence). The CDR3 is CASSLGLATQYF. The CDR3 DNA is TGTGCCAGCAGCTTAGGGCTAGCGACCCAGTACTTC.

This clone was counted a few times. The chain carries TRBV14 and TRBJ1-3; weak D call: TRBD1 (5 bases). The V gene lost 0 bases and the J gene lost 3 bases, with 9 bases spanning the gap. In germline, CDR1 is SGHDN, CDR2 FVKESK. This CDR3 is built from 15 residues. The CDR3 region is CASSQEGAGGNTIYF. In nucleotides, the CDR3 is TGTGCCAGCAGCCAAGAAGGGGCCGGTGGAAACACCATATATTTT.

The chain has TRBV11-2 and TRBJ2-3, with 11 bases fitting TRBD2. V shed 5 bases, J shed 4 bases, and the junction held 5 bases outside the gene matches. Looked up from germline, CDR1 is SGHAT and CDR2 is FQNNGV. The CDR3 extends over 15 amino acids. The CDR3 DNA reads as TGTGCCAGCAGCAGAACTAGCGGGAGTGCAGATACGCAGTATTTT. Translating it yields CASSRTSGSADTQYF.

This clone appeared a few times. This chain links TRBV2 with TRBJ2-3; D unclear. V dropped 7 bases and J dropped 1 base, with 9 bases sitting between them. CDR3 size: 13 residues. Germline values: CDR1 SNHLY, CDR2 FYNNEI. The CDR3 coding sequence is TGTGCCAGCACTACGGGCCGCACAGATACGCAGTATTTT. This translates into CASTTGRTDTQYF.

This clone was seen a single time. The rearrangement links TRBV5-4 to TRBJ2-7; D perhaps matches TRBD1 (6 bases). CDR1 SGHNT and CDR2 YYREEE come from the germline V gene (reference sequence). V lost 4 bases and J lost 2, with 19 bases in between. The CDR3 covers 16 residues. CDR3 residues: CASSVRGRGPTYEQYF. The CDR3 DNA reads TGTGCCAGCAGCGTACGTGGCAGGGGACCCACCTACGAGCAGTACTTC.

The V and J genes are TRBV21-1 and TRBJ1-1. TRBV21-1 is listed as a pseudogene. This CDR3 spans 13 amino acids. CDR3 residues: CASGEGDWTEAFF. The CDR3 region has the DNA TGTGCCAGCGGAGAGGGAGATTGGACTGAAGCTTTCTTT.

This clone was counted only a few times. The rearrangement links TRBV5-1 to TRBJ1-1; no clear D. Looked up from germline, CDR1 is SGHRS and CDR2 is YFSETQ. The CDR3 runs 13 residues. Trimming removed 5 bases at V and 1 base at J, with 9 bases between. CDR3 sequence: CASRKESNTEAFF. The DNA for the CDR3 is TGCGCCAGCAGGAAGGAATCGAACACTGAAGCTTTCTTT.

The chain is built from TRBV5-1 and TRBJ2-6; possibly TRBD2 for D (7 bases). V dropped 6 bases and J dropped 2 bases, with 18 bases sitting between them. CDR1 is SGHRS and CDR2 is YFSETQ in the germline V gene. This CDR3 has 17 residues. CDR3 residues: CASTEPWGGPGANVLTF. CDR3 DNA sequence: TGCGCCAGCACCGAGCCTTGGGGGGGCCCTGGGGCCAACGTCCTGACTTTC.

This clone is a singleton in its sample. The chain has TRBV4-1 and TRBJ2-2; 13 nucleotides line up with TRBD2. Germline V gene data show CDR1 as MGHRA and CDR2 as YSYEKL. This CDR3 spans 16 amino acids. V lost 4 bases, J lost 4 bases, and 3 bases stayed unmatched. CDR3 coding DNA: TGCGCCAGCAGCCTCACTAGCGGGGGGGGCACCGGGGAGCTGTTTTTT. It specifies CASSLTSGGGTGELFF.

CDR3 sequence: CASKERSSYNEQFF. CDR3 DNA sequence: TGTGCCAGTAAGGAGCGGAGCTCCTACAATGAGCAGTTCTTC. V is TRBV19 and J is TRBJ2-1; D may be TRBD2 (5 bases). With 7 bases removed from V and 0 bases from J, the gap between germline ends came to 10 bases. Germline V gene sequence: CDR1 LNHDA, CDR2 SQIVND (reference sequence). This CDR3 is 14 amino acids long.

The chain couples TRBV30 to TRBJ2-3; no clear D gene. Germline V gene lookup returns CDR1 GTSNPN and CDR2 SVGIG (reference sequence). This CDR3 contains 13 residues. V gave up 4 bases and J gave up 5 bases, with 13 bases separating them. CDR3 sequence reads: CAWIQGWGDTQYF. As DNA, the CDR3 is TGTGCCTGGATCCAAGGATGGGGAGATACGCAGTATTTT.

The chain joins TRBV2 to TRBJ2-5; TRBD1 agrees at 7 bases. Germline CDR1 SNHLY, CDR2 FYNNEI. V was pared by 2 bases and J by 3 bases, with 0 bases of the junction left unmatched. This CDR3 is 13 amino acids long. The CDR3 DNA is TGTGCCAGCAGTGAACAGGGGGAAGAGACCCAGTACTTC. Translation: CASSEQGEETQYF.

CDR3 amino acids: CASSEGGGGEQFF. CDR3 in DNA: TGTGCCAGCAGTGAAGGCGGGGGGGGTGAGCAGTTCTTC. V and J are TRBV2 and TRBJ2-1, with 9 bases matching TRBD2. V dropped 1 base and J dropped 9; count of bases not matched to a gene: 1. CDR3 length: 13 residues. From germline, CDR1 is SNHLY and CDR2 FYNNEI. Full variable domain (missing parts from reference TRBV2 and TRBJ2-1): EPEVTQTPSHQVTQMGQEVILRCVPISNHLYFYWYRQILGQKVEFLVSFYNNEISEKSEIFDDQFSVERPDGSNFTLKIRSTKLEDSAMYFCASSEGGGGEQFFGPGTRLTVL.

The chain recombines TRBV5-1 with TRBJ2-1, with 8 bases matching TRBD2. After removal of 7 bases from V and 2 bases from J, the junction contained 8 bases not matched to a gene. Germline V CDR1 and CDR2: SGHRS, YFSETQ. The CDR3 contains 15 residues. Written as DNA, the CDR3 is TGCGCCAGCGAAGTGGATAGCGGGACCTACAATGAGCAGTTCTTC. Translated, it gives CASEVDSGTYNEQFF.

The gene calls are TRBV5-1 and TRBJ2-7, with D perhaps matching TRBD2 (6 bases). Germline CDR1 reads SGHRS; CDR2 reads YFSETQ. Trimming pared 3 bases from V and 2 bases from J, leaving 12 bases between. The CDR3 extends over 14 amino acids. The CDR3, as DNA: TGCGCCAGCAGCTCGGCCGGGGGTACCTACGAGCAGTACTTC. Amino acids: CASSSAGGTYEQYF.

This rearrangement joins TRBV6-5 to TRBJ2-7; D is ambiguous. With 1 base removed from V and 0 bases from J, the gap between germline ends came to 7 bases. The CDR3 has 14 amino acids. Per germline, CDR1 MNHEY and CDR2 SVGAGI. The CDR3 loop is CASSYWQASYEQYF. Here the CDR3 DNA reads TGTGCCAGCAGTTACTGGCAGGCCTCCTACGAGCAGTACTTC.

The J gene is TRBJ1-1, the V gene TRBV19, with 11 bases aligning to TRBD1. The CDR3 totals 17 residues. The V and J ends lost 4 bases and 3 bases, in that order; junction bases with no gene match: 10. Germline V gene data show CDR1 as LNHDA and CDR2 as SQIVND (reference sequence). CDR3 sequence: CASSSWTGGFVDTEAFF. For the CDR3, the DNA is TGTGCCAGTAGTAGCTGGACAGGGGGCTTCGTGGACACTGAAGCTTTCTTT.

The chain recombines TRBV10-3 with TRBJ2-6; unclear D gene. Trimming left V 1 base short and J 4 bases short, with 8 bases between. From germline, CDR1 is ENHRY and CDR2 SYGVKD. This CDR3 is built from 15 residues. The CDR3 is CAISELGSGANVLTF. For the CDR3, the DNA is TGTGCCATCAGTGAGTTGGGATCCGGGGCCAACGTCCTGACTTTC.

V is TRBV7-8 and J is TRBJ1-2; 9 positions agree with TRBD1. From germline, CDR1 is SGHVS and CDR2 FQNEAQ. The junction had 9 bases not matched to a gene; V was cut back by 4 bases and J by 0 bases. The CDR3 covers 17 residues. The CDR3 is CASSSGDRGASNYGYTF. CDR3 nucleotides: TGTGCCAGCAGCTCAGGAGACAGGGGGGCTTCTAACTATGGCTACACCTTC.